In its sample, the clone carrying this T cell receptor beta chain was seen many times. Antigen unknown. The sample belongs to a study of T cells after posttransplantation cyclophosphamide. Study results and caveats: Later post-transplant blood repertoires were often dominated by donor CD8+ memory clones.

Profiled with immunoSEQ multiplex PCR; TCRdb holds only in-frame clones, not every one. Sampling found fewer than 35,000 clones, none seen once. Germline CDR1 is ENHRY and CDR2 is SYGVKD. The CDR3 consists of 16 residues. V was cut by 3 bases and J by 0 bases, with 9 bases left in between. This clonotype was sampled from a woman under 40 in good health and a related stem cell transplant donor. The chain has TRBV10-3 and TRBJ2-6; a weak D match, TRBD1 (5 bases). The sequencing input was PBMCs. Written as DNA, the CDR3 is TGTGCCATCAGTGAAGGGGCTACCTCTGGGGCCAACGTCCTGACTTTC. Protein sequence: CAISEGATSGANVLTF.